This entry describes one TCR beta chain. This record comes from a study of blood T cell repertoires in COVID-19. Per the authors' pipeline: Estimates of nucleated cell counts were drawn from the amplification of reference gene primers. Measured with immunoSEQ multiplex PCR; TCRdb has only the in-frame clones, and not every one. The DNA gave D and trimming, while V, J and clone size come from that table. The sample yields around 210,000 clones, 86% seen once. Losses at the gene ends were 4 bases for V and 1 base for J; bases not matched to a gene: 2. The germline V gene has CDR1 SEHNR and CDR2 FQNEAQ (reference sequence). The CDR3 is made up of 14 amino acids.

Sequenced sample: peripheral blood. The chain employs TRBV7-9 and TRBJ2-7; 9 nucleotides align to TRBD2. The clonotype comes from a woman in her 70s with acute or convalescent COVID-19. The CDR3 here is CASSSSGTSYEQYF. CDR3 DNA: TGTGCCAGCAGCTCTAGCGGGACTTCCTACGAGCAGTACTTC.